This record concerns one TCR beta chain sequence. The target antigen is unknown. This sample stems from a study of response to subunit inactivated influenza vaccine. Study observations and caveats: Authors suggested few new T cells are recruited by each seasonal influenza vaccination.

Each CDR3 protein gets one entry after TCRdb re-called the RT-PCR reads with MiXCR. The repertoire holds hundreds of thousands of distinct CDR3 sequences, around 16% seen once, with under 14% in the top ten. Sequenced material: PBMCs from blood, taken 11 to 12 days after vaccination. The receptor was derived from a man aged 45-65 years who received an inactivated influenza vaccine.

CDR3 protein: CASSSYPYNEQFF. The CDR3 DNA follows: TGTGCCAGCAGCAGTTATCCCTACAATGAGCAGTTCTTC. The gene calls are TRBV6-1 and TRBJ2-1; D gene uncertain. Trimming pared 6 bases from V and 2 bases from J, leaving 8 bases between. This CDR3 contains 13 residues. Germline V CDR1 and CDR2: MNHNS, SASEGT.